This T cell receptor beta chain was sequenced during a study of blood T cell repertoires in COVID-19. At the level of the study: Both acute and convalescent COVID-19 samples were obtained from the United States, Italy and Spain. Sample material is recorded as cDNA or gDNA derived from T cells, B-cell-depleted T cells, or PBMCs.

In the original analysis: Amplification of reference gene primers was used by the study to estimate nucleated cell counts. Assay: immunoSEQ multiplex PCR; the TCRdb copy retains only in-frame clones and omits some. V, J and clone size derive from that table, while D and trimming were established from the DNA sequence. The sample has some 300,000 clones, around 81% seen once; the top ten hold approximately 4.1%. Per germline, CDR1 MNHEY and CDR2 SVGAGI. Deletions cut 2 bases from V and 2 bases from J, with 13 bases between. This CDR3 comprises 15 residues. This receptor was taken from a woman aged 45-65 years with active or convalescent COVID-19. The sequencing input was peripheral blood. This chain links TRBV6-5 with TRBJ2-7; D is perhaps TRBD1 (5 bases). This CDR3 is CASSYLPRVTYEQYF. CDR3 DNA: TGTGCCAGCAGTTACCTACCCAGGGTCACCTACGAGCAGTACTTC.